This T cell receptor (beta chain) was sequenced in a study of blood T cell repertoires in COVID-19. Germline values: CDR1 MNHEY, CDR2 SVGAGI. This CDR3 spans 14 amino acids. The V gene lost 0 bases and the J gene lost 6 bases, with 11 bases spanning the gap. Here immunoSEQ multiplex PCR was the method, and the copy in TCRdb shows in-frame clones only, minus some. The sample comprises more than 200,000 clones, approximately 86% of which are singletons, and roughly 2% rests with the top ten. This clonotype was obtained from a man aged 25 to 45 with active or convalescent COVID-19. The gene calls are TRBV6-5 and TRBJ1-2; D is unresolved. Specimen: peripheral blood. CDR3 sequence (DNA): TGTGCCAGCAGTTACTCGAGTGCGACTGATGGCTACACCTTC. Encoded protein: CASSYSSATDGYTF.